These T cell receptor beta chains were read from a single sample in a study of blood T cell repertoires in COVID-19. Measured with immunoSEQ multiplex PCR; TCRdb has only the in-frame clones, and not every one. In the table there are around 12,000 clones, roughly 90% of which are singletons. Sample: peripheral blood. The receptors shown here come from a human donor in a cohort sampled during active COVID-19. CDR3s include the opening cysteine and the closing phenylalanine or tryptophan. Fields, in order: J gene, V gene, D gene, clone size, CDR3 protein, CDR3 DNA. D genes are given only for firm matches. Clone size is stated in some rows and not others, as once, few, many or a class when expanded.

TRBJ2-1,TRBV9,.,.,CASSVVIGRDNYNEQFF,TGTGCCAGCAGCGTAGTAATAGGGAGGGACAACTACAATGAGCAGTTCTTC
TRBJ2-3,TRBV19,TRBD1,.,CASSSRQGYGDTQYF,TGTGCCAGTAGTTCCCGACAGGGCTATGGAGATACGCAGTATTTT
TRBJ2-7,TRBV29-1,.,.,CSVDESGTSGVREQYF,TGCAGCGTTGATGAATCGGGGACGTCAGGGGTCCGCGAGCAGTACTTC
TRBJ2-3,TRBV11-3,TRBD2,.,CASSLVTSGAITDTQYF,TGTGCCAGCAGCTTGGTGACTAGCGGGGCTATCACAGATACGCAGTATTTT
TRBJ2-4,TRBV7-2,TRBD2,.,CASSLTRVAGGHIQYF,TGTGCCAGCAGCTTAACCCGGGTAGCGGGGGGGCATATTCAGTACTTC
TRBJ1-5,TRBV19,TRBD1,.,CASSMGVGTGEQPQHF,TGTGCCAGTAGTATGGGGGTTGGGACAGGGGAACAGCCCCAGCATTTT
TRBJ2-3,TRBV5-6,.,.,CASSLATGWGTDTQYF,TGTGCCAGCAGCTTGGCCACAGGGTGGGGAACAGATACGCAGTATTTT
TRBJ1-2,TRBV5-1,.,.,CASSEDSYGYTF,TGCGCCAGCAGCGAGGACAGCTATGGCTACACCTTC
TRBJ1-1,TRBV19,.,.,CASSIAGTTEAFF,TGTGCCAGTAGTATCGCGGGGACCACTGAAGCTTTCTTT
TRBJ1-1,TRBV3-1/TRBV3-2,TRBD1,.,CASSQGFDRGIGSTEAFF,TGTGCCAGCAGCCAAGGATTCGACAGGGGTATTGGGAGCACTGAAGCTTTCTTT
TRBJ2-1,TRBV4-3,TRBD2,.,CASSQGLAGGLEQFF,TGCGCCAGCAGCCAGGGACTAGCGGGGGGGCTTGAGCAGTTCTTC
TRBJ1-4,TRBV5-1,.,.,CASSSYGLTTNEKLFF,TGCGCCAGCAGCTCCTACGGACTCACCACTAATGAAAAACTGTTTTTT
TRBJ2-2,TRBV10-3,TRBD2,.,CAIRPGPGGTGELFF,TGTGCCATCAGGCCAGGGCCGGGGGGCACCGGGGAGCTGTTTTTT
TRBJ1-6,TRBV6-5,.,.,CASSSLGAGDYSPLHF,TGTGCCAGCAGTTCTTTGGGGGCAGGGGATTATTCACCCCTCCACTTT
TRBJ2-2,TRBV11-3,.,.,CASSLGIRGTGELFF,TGTGCCAGCAGCTTAGGTATCCGGGGCACCGGGGAGCTGTTTTTT
TRBJ1-2,TRBV19,TRBD1,.,CASSEGQGYGYTF,TGTGCCAGTAGTGAGGGACAGGGGTATGGCTACACCTTC
TRBJ2-1,TRBV11-3,TRBD2,.,CASSLGLAGGRNEQFF,TGTGCCAGCAGCTTAGGACTAGCGGGGGGGCGAAATGAGCAGTTCTTC
TRBJ2-5,TRBV9,.,.,CASSVGSGPLETQYF,TGTGCCAGCAGCGTAGGTTCAGGGCCCCTCGAGACCCAGTACTTC
TRBJ1-5,TRBV6-5,TRBD1,.,CASSSTGGTNQPQHF,TGTGCCAGCAGTTCTACAGGGGGTACCAATCAGCCCCAGCATTTT
TRBJ1-4,TRBV5-1,TRBD1,once,CASSLGDSFNEKLFF,TGCGCCAGCAGCTTGGGGGACAGTTTTAATGAAAAACTGTTTTTT
TRBJ2-5,TRBV19,TRBD1,once,CASSYSGTGYQETQYF,TGTGCCAGTAGTTACTCCGGGACAGGGTACCAAGAGACCCAGTACTTC
TRBJ2-7,TRBV6-5,TRBD2,.,CASSKPGLAGYEQYF,TGTGCCAGCAGTAAACCGGGACTAGCGGGTTACGAGCAGTACTTC
TRBJ2-5,TRBV7-2,TRBD2,.,CASSLVLAGRRGETQYF,TGTGCCAGCAGCTTAGTGCTAGCGGGACGCCGGGGGGAGACCCAGTACTTC
TRBJ2-7,TRBV4-1,TRBD2,.,CASSQENSGSRNEQYF,TGCGCCAGCAGCCAAGAAAATAGCGGGAGTCGGAACGAGCAGTACTTC
TRBJ2-5,TRBV5-1,TRBD1,.,CASSVGQGVSQETQYF,TGCGCCAGCAGCGTTGGACAGGGAGTTTCCCAAGAGACCCAGTACTTC
TRBJ2-3,TRBV7-9,.,.,CASSPILAGLKTDTQYF,TGTGCCAGCAGCCCCATATTGGCGGGGCTTAAAACAGATACGCAGTATTTT
TRBJ2-7,TRBV9,.,.,CASSVGQLTYEQYF,TGTGCCAGCAGCGTAGGACAGCTTACCTACGAGCAGTACTTC
TRBJ2-5,TRBV27,.,once,CASTKRSGETQYF,TGTGCCAGCACCAAAAGGTCGGGAGAGACCCAGTACTTC
TRBJ2-7,TRBV3-1/TRBV3-2,.,.,CASSHSSPTAYEQYF,TGTGCCAGCAGCCATTCCTCTCCGACTGCCTACGAGCAGTACTTC
TRBJ1-2,TRBV5-8,TRBD1,.,CASSFSRTGAWGYTF,TGTGCCAGCAGCTTTTCGAGGACAGGGGCGTGGGGCTACACCTTC
TRBJ2-5,TRBV5-4,TRBD2,.,CASSLEGARLAGGETQYF,TGTGCCAGCAGCTTGGAGGGTGCCCGACTAGCGGGGGGAGAGACCCAGTACTTC
TRBJ2-1,TRBV12-3/TRBV12-4,.,few,CASSFSDYNEQFF,TGTGCCAGCAGTTTCAGCGATTACAATGAGCAGTTCTTC
TRBJ1-3,TRBV30,.,.,CAWRRTAGNTIYF,TGTGCCTGGAGAAGGACAGCAGGAAACACCATATATTTT
TRBJ1-2,TRBV9,.,once,CASSETVAEGGYTF,TGTGCCAGCAGCGAAACAGTCGCCGAGGGTGGCTACACCTTC
TRBJ2-1,TRBV2,TRBD1,.,CASSEAYDRVDFYNEQFF,TGTGCCAGCAGTGAAGCTTACGACAGGGTGGACTTCTACAATGAGCAGTTCTTC
TRBJ1-5,TRBV6-4,.,.,CASSLQGGSNQPQHF,TGTGCCAGCAGTCTACAGGGAGGGAGCAATCAGCCCCAGCATTTT
TRBJ2-1,TRBV5-8,.,.,CASSLAIGVAYNEQFF,TGTGCCAGCAGCTTGGCCATCGGGGTTGCATACAATGAGCAGTTCTTC
TRBJ2-1,TRBV15,TRBD2,.,CATRGGASSGVSNEQFF,TGTGCCACCAGAGGTGGGGCCTCTAGCGGGGTATCCAATGAGCAGTTCTTC
TRBJ1-1,TRBV6-5,.,.,CASSNPQVAFF,TGTGCCAGCAGTAACCCGCAGGTAGCTTTCTTT
TRBJ2-7,TRBV29-1,.,.,CSVSFRESEQYF,TGCAGCGTTTCGTTCCGGGAGAGCGAGCAGTACTTC
TRBJ2-5,TRBV5-4,TRBD2,.,CASSGPGGGRETQYF,TGTGCCAGCAGCGGCCCCGGGGGGGGGCGGGAGACCCAGTACTTC
TRBJ2-1,TRBV7-2,.,few,CASSPNQGTSYNEQFF,TGTGCCAGCAGCCCCAACCAGGGGACCTCCTACAATGAGCAGTTCTTC
TRBJ2-3,TRBV3-1/TRBV3-2,TRBD1,.,CASSPRQGSTDTQYF,TGTGCCAGCAGCCCGCGACAGGGGAGCACAGATACGCAGTATTTT
TRBJ2-1,TRBV6-5,.,.,CASSSLSYNEQFF,TGTGCCAGCAGTTCGTTGTCTTACAATGAGCAGTTCTTC
TRBJ2-7,TRBV5-6,.,.,CASSLWQTRDYEQYF,TGTGCCAGCAGCTTGTGGCAGACGCGGGACTACGAGCAGTACTTC
TRBJ2-7,TRBV7-9,TRBD1,once,CASSLGDSRSYEQYF,TGTGCCAGCAGCTTAGGGGACAGTAGATCCTACGAGCAGTACTTC
TRBJ1-3,TRBV9,.,.,CASSVEGARGNTIYF,TGTGCCAGCAGCGTAGAAGGGGCGCGAGGAAACACCATATATTTT
TRBJ2-1,TRBV9,TRBD1,.,CASSVSRGTGRISSYNEQFF,TGTGCCAGCAGCGTAAGCCGTGGGACAGGTAGAATTAGCTCCTACAATGAGCAGTTCTTC
TRBJ1-1,TRBV14,.,once,CASSLAATEAFF,TGTGCCAGCAGCCTGGCGGCCACTGAAGCTTTCTTT
TRBJ2-7,TRBV2,.,few,CASSASQKQYF,TGTGCCAGCAGTGCGAGTCAAAAGCAGTACTTC
TRBJ1-4,TRBV5-1,TRBD1,.,CASGVTGGTNEKLFF,TGCGCCAGCGGGGTAACAGGGGGAACTAATGAAAAACTGTTTTTT
TRBJ2-2,TRBV27,.,.,CASSFSTGNTGELFF,TGTGCCAGCAGTTTTAGTACAGGGAACACCGGGGAGCTGTTTTTT
TRBJ2-7,TRBV7-2,TRBD1,.,CASSPGTGITYEQYF,TGTGCCAGCAGCCCCGGGACAGGGATAACCTACGAGCAGTACTTC
TRBJ1-3,TRBV10-2,TRBD1,.,CASSERQGTGNTIYF,TGCGCCAGCAGTGAGCGACAGGGCACTGGAAACACCATATATTTT
TRBJ1-2,TRBV29-1,.,.,CSVGTSQDYGYTF,TGCAGCGTTGGAACCAGTCAGGACTATGGCTACACCTTC
TRBJ2-1,TRBV11-2,TRBD2,.,CASSLTRAGGIRDEQFF,TGTGCCAGCAGCTTAACGCGAGCGGGGGGAATCAGAGATGAGCAGTTCTTC
TRBJ2-3,TRBV5-6,TRBD2,.,CASSLSGRGDTDTQYF,TGTGCCAGCAGCTTGAGTGGGCGGGGGGACACAGATACGCAGTATTTT
TRBJ2-7,TRBV6-4,TRBD1,.,CASSAFPGTGNEQYF,TGTGCCAGCAGTGCCTTCCCCGGGACAGGGAACGAGCAGTACTTC
TRBJ2-5,TRBV7-2,.,.,CASSPGSVETQYF,TGTGCCAGCAGCCCAGGGTCGGTAGAGACCCAGTACTTC
TRBJ1-2,TRBV12-5,.,.,CASGLDKRIGYTF,TGTGCTAGTGGTTTGGATAAGCGAATCGGCTACACCTTC